This entry features one T cell receptor beta chain sequence. The CDR3 length is 15 residues. CDR1 LNHDA and CDR2 SQIVND come from the germline V gene (reference sequence). Trimming removed 5 bases from V and 3 bases from J; junction bases left unmatched: 3. Method: immunoSEQ multiplex PCR; TCRdb's copy keeps in-frame clones and lacks some. The data contain around 56,000 clones, more than 60% of them seen just once; the ten biggest clones take up approximately 15%. The data originate from a study of blood T cell repertoires in COVID-19. The sequence came from a woman between 65 and 79 years old with acute or convalescent COVID-19. The sequenced material came from peripheral blood. This chain links TRBV19 with TRBJ1-5; 11 nucleotides align to TRBD1. DNA for the CDR3: TGTGCCAGTAGTGGGACAGGGGGACCCAATCAGCCCCAGCATTTT. Protein: CASSGTGGPNQPQHF.